This TCR beta chain stems from a study of blood T cell repertoires in COVID-19. Across the study: The analysed material was cDNA or gDNA that came from T cells, B-cell-depleted T cells, or PBMCs.

This clone turned up a few times. The CDR3 consists of 15 residues. Looked up from germline, CDR1 is SGHRS and CDR2 is YFSETQ. Between the trimmed V and J ends, which lost 4 bases and 0 bases, there was a span of 11 bases. Clones were sequenced by immunoSEQ multiplex PCR, and TCRdb holds only the in-frame ones, with some missing. The sample lists about 89,000 clones, around 88% occurring once. What was sequenced was peripheral blood. The receptor comes from a man between 60 and 75 years old with acute or convalescent COVID-19. V is TRBV5-1 and J is TRBJ1-3; a weak D match, TRBD1 (6 bases). Written as DNA, the CDR3 is TGCGCCAGCAGCACGGACAGAAGCTCTGGAAACACCATATATTTT. This translates into CASSTDRSSGNTIYF.